Listed below are T cell receptor beta chains from one sample, sequenced in a study of T cell clonotyping in hematopoietic cell transplantation. Using immunoSEQ multiplex PCR, the repertoire was profiled, and TCRdb retains in-frame clones only, with some absent. This sample carries 10,000 to 15,000 clones, more than 80% of them seen once, and the ten largest clones take 1.2%. Sequenced input: peripheral blood mononuclear cells. These receptors originate from a man aged 25-45 years in good health. Some clones in this sample may be carry-over from other donors' samples. Both conserved end residues are part of each CDR3. Fields, in order: CDR3 DNA, CDR3 protein, D gene, clone size, J gene, V gene. The D gene is left open where the match is weak. The size field is filled for only some rows; it gives once, few, many or a size class.

cdr3_nt: TGTGCCAGCAGTGGGGAGGACAGGGGGTTAAACACTGAAGCTTTCTTT
cdr3_aa: CASSGEDRGLNTEAFF
d_call: TRBD1
clone_size: -
j_call: TRBJ1-1
v_call: TRBV2

cdr3_nt: TGCGCCAGCAGCTTTGAGGATCCCTACGAGCAGTACTTC
cdr3_aa: CASSFEDPYEQYF
d_call: -
clone_size: -
j_call: TRBJ2-7
v_call: TRBV5-1

cdr3_nt: TGCGCCAGCAGCGCGGCGCCTCACGATCCGGGATCCTATGGCTACACCTTC
cdr3_aa: CASSAAPHDPGSYGYTF
d_call: -
clone_size: -
j_call: TRBJ1-2
v_call: TRBV5-1

cdr3_nt: TGTGCCAGCAGCCAATCCGGGACTAGCAGGTCCGAGCAGTACTTC
cdr3_aa: CASSQSGTSRSEQYF
d_call: TRBD2
clone_size: -
j_call: TRBJ2-7
v_call: TRBV4-2

cdr3_nt: TGTGCCAGCAGCCCCTCGGGGGTCTATGGCTACACCTTC
cdr3_aa: CASSPSGVYGYTF
d_call: -
clone_size: -
j_call: TRBJ1-2
v_call: TRBV7-8

cdr3_nt: TGTGCCATCACCGGGACAGAGAACACTGAAGCTTTCTTT
cdr3_aa: CAITGTENTEAFF
d_call: TRBD1
clone_size: -
j_call: TRBJ1-1
v_call: TRBV10-3

cdr3_nt: TGTGCCAGCAGCGAGGGAGGGAGCAATCAGCCCCAGCATTTT
cdr3_aa: CASSEGGSNQPQHF
d_call: -
clone_size: -
j_call: TRBJ1-5
v_call: TRBV5-5

cdr3_nt: TGTGCCTGGAGTGTAAGACCAACGAATAATGAAAAACTGTTTTTT
cdr3_aa: CAWSVRPTNNEKLFF
d_call: -
clone_size: -
j_call: TRBJ1-4
v_call: TRBV30

cdr3_nt: TGTGCCAGCAGCTTAGGGCCTTGGACTCCCTACAATGAGCAGTTCTTC
cdr3_aa: CASSLGPWTPYNEQFF
d_call: -
clone_size: -
j_call: TRBJ2-1
v_call: TRBV11-3

cdr3_nt: -
cdr3_aa: CASSLWGRGTLGFF
d_call: -
clone_size: few
j_call: TRBJ2-1
v_call: TRBV5-4

cdr3_nt: TGTGCCAGTATGTCCGGGACAGCTAATGAAAAACTGTTTTTT
cdr3_aa: CASMSGTANEKLFF
d_call: TRBD1
clone_size: -
j_call: TRBJ1-4
v_call: TRBV6-6

cdr3_nt: TGTGCCAGCAGTTTAAGCGGGGGGGCAGGGAATGAGCAGTTCTTC
cdr3_aa: CASSLSGGAGNEQFF
d_call: TRBD2
clone_size: -
j_call: TRBJ2-1
v_call: TRBV28

cdr3_nt: TGTGCCAGCGCCCCCTCGGACAGACCGGGGACTGAAGCTTTCTTT
cdr3_aa: CASAPSDRPGTEAFF
d_call: -
clone_size: -
j_call: TRBJ1-1
v_call: TRBV25-1

cdr3_nt: TGCGCCAGCAGCGGACAGGGGGGAAATGAGCAGTTCTTC
cdr3_aa: CASSGQGGNEQFF
d_call: TRBD1
clone_size: -
j_call: TRBJ2-1
v_call: TRBV5-1

cdr3_nt: TGTGCCAGCTCACCGAAGGCTAGCGGGAGAGCCCCACACGAGCAGTACTTC
cdr3_aa: CASSPKASGRAPHEQYF
d_call: TRBD2
clone_size: -
j_call: TRBJ2-7
v_call: TRBV18

cdr3_nt: TGTGCCAGCAGCTCCTCCATGGGGGGGATTGAAGCTTTCTTT
cdr3_aa: CASSSSMGGIEAFF
d_call: -
clone_size: once
j_call: TRBJ1-1
v_call: TRBV11-3

cdr3_nt: TGCGCCAGCAGCCTCAGTCAGATTGGTGAAAAACTGTTTTTT
cdr3_aa: CASSLSQIGEKLFF
d_call: -
clone_size: -
j_call: TRBJ1-4
v_call: TRBV4-1

cdr3_nt: TGCGCCAGCAGTGAGTTGTTGGGGAGGTCTGGGGCCAACGTCCTGACTTTC
cdr3_aa: CASSELLGRSGANVLTF
d_call: -
clone_size: -
j_call: TRBJ2-6
v_call: TRBV10-1

cdr3_nt: TGTGCCAGCAGCTTTGGCGGGAGGGCCTACAATGAGCAGTTCTTC
cdr3_aa: CASSFGGRAYNEQFF
d_call: TRBD2
clone_size: -
j_call: TRBJ2-1
v_call: TRBV11-2

cdr3_nt: TGTGCCAGCAGTGAGAGGACAGGGGGCTATGGCTACACCTTC
cdr3_aa: CASSERTGGYGYTF
d_call: TRBD1
clone_size: -
j_call: TRBJ1-2
v_call: TRBV6-1

cdr3_nt: TGCGCCAGCAGCAACGCAGGTAGGGACAGAAACTACGAGCAGTACTTC
cdr3_aa: CASSNAGRDRNYEQYF
d_call: TRBD1
clone_size: -
j_call: TRBJ2-7
v_call: TRBV4-1

cdr3_nt: TGTGCCAGCAGCTCTAGGGGGGGGACTGGAAACACCATATATTTT
cdr3_aa: CASSSRGGTGNTIYF
d_call: -
clone_size: -
j_call: TRBJ1-3
v_call: TRBV13

cdr3_nt: TGTGCCAGCAGTTACTCTGGGGCGAATGGAAACACCATATATTTT
cdr3_aa: CASSYSGANGNTIYF
d_call: -
clone_size: -
j_call: TRBJ1-3
v_call: TRBV6-5

cdr3_nt: TGCAGTGTCGAGGTGAACACTGAAGCTTTCTTT
cdr3_aa: CSVEVNTEAFF
d_call: -
clone_size: -
j_call: TRBJ1-1
v_call: TRBV20-1

cdr3_nt: TGTGCCGTTCGGGGGTTGGACGGGGAGCTGTTTTTT
cdr3_aa: CAVRGLDGELFF
d_call: -
clone_size: -
j_call: TRBJ2-2
v_call: TRBV10-3

cdr3_nt: TGCGCCAGCAGCCAACTTTCAGGACTTAGCAATCAGCCCCAGCATTTT
cdr3_aa: CASSQLSGLSNQPQHF
d_call: -
clone_size: -
j_call: TRBJ1-5
v_call: TRBV4-1

cdr3_nt: TGTGCCACCAATACAGGGAAGATCTACAATGAGCAGTTCTTC
cdr3_aa: CATNTGKIYNEQFF
d_call: -
clone_size: -
j_call: TRBJ2-1
v_call: TRBV19

cdr3_nt: TGTGCCAGCAGCGTAGGAGCGGGGGGGAACAATGAGCAGTTCTTC
cdr3_aa: CASSVGAGGNNEQFF
d_call: TRBD2
clone_size: -
j_call: TRBJ2-1
v_call: TRBV9

cdr3_nt: TGTGCCAGCAGCACAGCGGGACAGGGCTACGAGCAGTACTTC
cdr3_aa: CASSTAGQGYEQYF
d_call: TRBD1
clone_size: -
j_call: TRBJ2-7
v_call: TRBV9

cdr3_nt: TGTGCTAGTGGCTCACAGCGGAACACTGAAGCTTTCTTT
cdr3_aa: CASGSQRNTEAFF
d_call: -
clone_size: -
j_call: TRBJ1-1
v_call: TRBV12-5

cdr3_nt: TGTGCCAGCAGCTTGGAAGACATCCCGATGAATCAGCCCCAGCATTTT
cdr3_aa: CASSLEDIPMNQPQHF
d_call: -
clone_size: -
j_call: TRBJ1-5
v_call: TRBV5-5

cdr3_nt: TGTGCCAGCAGTTCTACCCGGGACAAGAACACTGAAGCTTTCTTT
cdr3_aa: CASSSTRDKNTEAFF
d_call: -
clone_size: -
j_call: TRBJ1-1
v_call: TRBV9

cdr3_nt: TGTGCCAGCAGTGCCGGGACAGTCTATGGCTACACCTTC
cdr3_aa: CASSAGTVYGYTF
d_call: TRBD1
clone_size: -
j_call: TRBJ1-2
v_call: TRBV6-5

cdr3_nt: TGTGCCAGCAGCTTACTAGACAGCCCTTATTCTGAAAAACTGTTTTTT
cdr3_aa: CASSLLDSPYSEKLFF
d_call: -
clone_size: -
j_call: TRBJ1-4
v_call: TRBV7-8

cdr3_nt: TGTGCCAGCAGGGGGACAGGGGGGATCGAGCAGTACTTC
cdr3_aa: CASRGTGGIEQYF
d_call: TRBD1
clone_size: -
j_call: TRBJ2-7
v_call: TRBV25-1

cdr3_nt: TGTGCCATCAAGCAACAGGGGATGAACGCTGAAGCTTTCTTT
cdr3_aa: CAIKQQGMNAEAFF
d_call: TRBD1
clone_size: -
j_call: TRBJ1-1
v_call: TRBV10-3

cdr3_nt: TGTGCCAGCAGCCAGGATTTTAATTCACCCCTCCACTTT
cdr3_aa: CASSQDFNSPLHF
d_call: -
clone_size: few
j_call: TRBJ1-6
v_call: TRBV11-3

cdr3_nt: TGTGCCAGCAGCAACGATATCACCATATATTTT
cdr3_aa: CASSNDITIYF
d_call: -
clone_size: -
j_call: TRBJ1-3
v_call: TRBV28

cdr3_nt: TGTGCCAGCAGTGAGGCGACAGGGGGCTATAATTCACCCCTCCACTTT
cdr3_aa: CASSEATGGYNSPLHF
d_call: TRBD1
clone_size: few
j_call: TRBJ1-6
v_call: TRBV25-1

cdr3_nt: TGTGCCAGCACCCGGGACAGGGCCTACGAGCAGTACTTC
cdr3_aa: CASTRDRAYEQYF
d_call: TRBD1
clone_size: once
j_call: TRBJ2-7
v_call: TRBV5-6

cdr3_nt: TGTGCCAGCAGCTTTAATTACGGAGATACGCAGTATTTT
cdr3_aa: CASSFNYGDTQYF
d_call: -
clone_size: -
j_call: TRBJ2-3
v_call: TRBV7-2

cdr3_nt: TGTGCCAGCAGTACAGGGGGCACTGAAGCTTTCTTT
cdr3_aa: CASSTGGTEAFF
d_call: TRBD1
clone_size: -
j_call: TRBJ1-1
v_call: TRBV27

cdr3_nt: TGTGCCAGCAGTTACGGGGCTGAAGCTTTCTTT
cdr3_aa: CASSYGAEAFF
d_call: -
clone_size: -
j_call: TRBJ1-1
v_call: TRBV6-5

cdr3_nt: TGTGCCAGCAAGGGGGGCTCCTACGAGCAGTACTTC
cdr3_aa: CASKGGSYEQYF
d_call: -
clone_size: -
j_call: TRBJ2-7
v_call: TRBV6-5

cdr3_nt: TGCAGCGTTTCCGGGGGAGGAACTAGCACAGATACGCAGTATTTT
cdr3_aa: CSVSGGGTSTDTQYF
d_call: -
clone_size: once
j_call: TRBJ2-3
v_call: TRBV29-1

cdr3_nt: TGTGCCAGCTCGCTGAGACAGGGAGGCGACGAGCAGTACTTC
cdr3_aa: CASSLRQGGDEQYF
d_call: -
clone_size: -
j_call: TRBJ2-7
v_call: TRBV18

cdr3_nt: TGTGCCTGGGGACAGGGGGCGAACACCGGGGAGCTGTTTTTT
cdr3_aa: CAWGQGANTGELFF
d_call: TRBD1
clone_size: -
j_call: TRBJ2-2
v_call: TRBV30

cdr3_nt: TGTGCCAGCAGTGCCATTTCGGGGGAGTCTGGCTACACCTTC
cdr3_aa: CASSAISGESGYTF
d_call: -
clone_size: -
j_call: TRBJ1-2
v_call: TRBV2

cdr3_nt: TGTGCCAGCAGTTACGACTCGGGGACCGGGGAGCTGTTTTTT
cdr3_aa: CASSYDSGTGELFF
d_call: -
clone_size: -
j_call: TRBJ2-2
v_call: TRBV6-5

cdr3_nt: TGCAGCGTTTCACAGGGAGGCTATGGCTACACCTTC
cdr3_aa: CSVSQGGYGYTF
d_call: -
clone_size: -
j_call: TRBJ1-2
v_call: TRBV29-1

cdr3_nt: TGTGCCAGCAGTGAAGCGGCGGGGGTTTATGAAAAACTGTTTTTT
cdr3_aa: CASSEAAGVYEKLFF
d_call: -
clone_size: -
j_call: TRBJ1-4
v_call: TRBV2

cdr3_nt: TGTGCCAGCAGCTTAGGCGATTGGCCGAGTACCTACAATGAGCAGTTCTTC
cdr3_aa: CASSLGDWPSTYNEQFF
d_call: -
clone_size: -
j_call: TRBJ2-1
v_call: TRBV13

cdr3_nt: TGTGCCAGCAGAAGTGGGCGGGGGACCTACAATGAGCAGTTCTTC
cdr3_aa: CASRSGRGTYNEQFF
d_call: TRBD2
clone_size: -
j_call: TRBJ2-1
v_call: TRBV2

cdr3_nt: TGTGCCAGCAGCTCGGGGGGGACAGGCCTCGGCTACGAGCAGTACTTC
cdr3_aa: CASSSGGTGLGYEQYF
d_call: -
clone_size: -
j_call: TRBJ2-7
v_call: TRBV7-2